The 27 T cell receptor beta chains in this list originate from one sample, sequenced in a study of T cell changes during pregnancy in multiple sclerosis. Some clones are missing from TCRdb's copy, which holds only in-frame ones; the method was immunoSEQ multiplex PCR. Found here are approximately 130,000 clones, 96% of them singletons; the top ten hold roughly 0.44%. This sample comprised peripheral blood, obtained after pregnancy. All receptors derive from a female donor with multiple sclerosis, enrolled in a pregnancy study.

The genes are TRBV28 and TRBJ1-4; 8 positions agree with TRBD1. From germline, CDR1 is MDHEN and CDR2 SYDVKM. With V trimmed by 6 bases and J by 7 bases, 4 bases remained unmatched. The CDR3 is made up of 13 amino acids. The CDR3 is CASSRDRSEKLFF. The CDR3 region has the DNA TGTGCCAGCAGCCGGGACAGGAGTGAAAAACTGTTTTTT.

CDR3 bases: TGTGCCAGTAGTAGCGGGAGGGCCCCGTTGGATGAGCAGTTCTTC. Translating it yields CASSSGRAPLDEQFF. The chain combines TRBV19 with TRBJ2-1; 9 bases map to TRBD2. Germline values: CDR1 LNHDA, CDR2 SQIVND (reference sequence). There are 15 residues in the CDR3. V shed 4 bases, J shed 8 bases, and the junction held 9 bases outside the gene matches. Full variable domain (outside the CDR3, taken from reference TRBV19 and TRBJ2-1): DGGITQSPKYLFRKEGQNVTLSCEQNLNHDAMYWYRQDPGQGLRLIYYSQIVNDFQKGDIAEGYSVSREKKESFPLTVTSAQKNPTAFYLCASSSGRAPLDEQFFGPGTRLTVL.

The rearrangement joins TRBV28 to TRBJ2-2; 8 nucleotides align to TRBD1. Germline values: CDR1 MDHEN, CDR2 SYDVKM. V gave up 5 bases and J gave up 8 bases; unmatched junction bases: 7. This CDR3 is built from 14 residues. The CDR3 sequence is CASSLGQAGGELFF. In DNA, the CDR3 is TGTGCCAGCAGTCTGGGACAGGCGGGAGGGGAGCTGTTTTTT.

The chain has TRBV4-1 and TRBJ2-7, with 9 bases aligning to TRBD1. Trimming cost V 1 base and J 4 bases; bases outside gene matches: 5. The CDR3 runs 15 residues. The germline V gene encodes CDR1 MGHRA and CDR2 YSYEKL. In DNA form, the CDR3 reads TGCGCCAGCAGCCAAGGACTGGACAGGGGATACGAGCAGTACTTC. Its translation: CASSQGLDRGYEQYF.

DNA of the CDR3: TGCGCCAGCACCTGGGCTAGCGGGATCTCAACCACAGATACGCAGTATTTT. Translated, it gives CASTWASGISTTDTQYF. V usage is TRBV5-1 and J usage is TRBJ2-3; 9 bases align to TRBD2. Per the germline V gene, CDR1 is SGHRS and CDR2 is YFSETQ. With 6 bases clipped from V and 2 bases from J, the junction kept 13 bases outside the gene matches. This CDR3 spans 17 amino acids.

The J gene is TRBJ2-1, the V gene TRBV27; the match to TRBD2 covers 16 bases. Germline V gene data show CDR1 as MNHEY and CDR2 as SMNVEV (reference sequence). CDR3 length: 18 amino acids. Trimming took 5 bases from V and 7 from J; bases not matched to a gene: 11. The DNA of the CDR3 is TGTGCCAGCAGTGGGACTAGCGGGAGGGCCCTCTGGATGAATGAGCAGTTCTTC. Residues: CASSGTSGRALWMNEQFF.

The V gene is TRBV19, the J gene TRBJ2-1; 12 nucleotides match TRBD2. CDR3 length: 15 residues. Germline CDR1 and CDR2: LNHDA and SQIVND (reference sequence). The V segment lost 5 bases and the J segment 6 bases; nucleotides outside the gene matches: 5. In DNA, the CDR3 is TGTGCCAGTAGTCCGATGACTAGCGGGAGCAATGAGCAGTTCTTC. Amino acid sequence: CASSPMTSGSNEQFF.

The gene calls are TRBV2 and TRBJ2-5; no reliable D call. The V end lost 4 bases, the J end lost 5 bases, and 8 bases lay between the germline ends. The germline V gene encodes CDR1 SNHLY and CDR2 FYNNEI. This CDR3 has 12 amino acids. The CDR3 DNA reads TGTGCCAGCAGTGTTAATCGGGAGACCCAGTACTTC. This encodes CASSVNRETQYF. Full variable domain (outside the CDR3, taken from reference TRBV2 and TRBJ2-5): EPEVTQTPSHQVTQMGQEVILRCVPISNHLYFYWYRQILGQKVEFLVSFYNNEISEKSEIFDDQFSVERPDGSNFTLKIRSTKLEDSAMYFCASSVNRETQYFGPGTRLLVL.

J is TRBJ2-3 and V is TRBV6-6, with TRBD2 matching 10 bases. The CDR3 consists of 15 residues. J was trimmed by 5 bases and V by 6 bases; bases with no gene match: 8. Germline CDR1 and CDR2: MNHNY and SVGAGI (reference sequence). The CDR3 DNA is TGTGCCAGCAGCCCACTAGCGGGGCGCCAAGATACGCAGTATTTT. Translating it yields CASSPLAGRQDTQYF.

The gene calls are TRBV11-2 and TRBJ2-1; weak D call: TRBD2 (6 bases). With 5 bases removed from V and 3 bases from J, the gap between germline ends came to 17 bases. Germline V gene lookup returns CDR1 SGHAT and CDR2 FQNNGV. CDR3 length: 16 residues. CDR3 nucleotide sequence: TGTGCCAGCAGCCCAGCGGGCACGACCCGCTACAATGAGCAGTTCTTC. It codes for CASSPAGTTRYNEQFF.

The CDR3 spells CASSVSANGYEQYF. For the CDR3, the DNA is TGTGCCAGCAGTGTTAGTGCGAACGGCTACGAGCAGTACTTC. The rearrangement links TRBV2 to TRBJ2-7; D gene ambiguous. CDR3 length: 14 amino acids. Germline V gene data show CDR1 as SNHLY and CDR2 as FYNNEI. V lost 4 bases and J 3 bases, leaving 13 bases between the germline ends.

The chain couples TRBV28 to TRBJ2-5, with D perhaps TRBD1 (6 bases). CDR1 MDHEN and CDR2 SYDVKM come from the germline V gene. V was pared by 1 base and J by 6 bases, with 15 bases between. The CDR3 spans 15 residues. The CDR3 region is CASSLSTGRGKTQYF. The DNA of the CDR3 is TGTGCCAGCAGTTTATCTACAGGGCGAGGGAAGACCCAGTACTTC.

A single count supports this clone. The chain joins TRBV7-8 to TRBJ2-1; TRBD2 might be the D (6 bases). Deletions cut 3 bases from V and 0 bases from J, with 9 bases between. Germline V gives CDR1 SGHVS, CDR2 FQNEAQ. The CDR3 is 15 amino acids. The CDR3 DNA reads TGTGCCAGCAGCTTTTGGCGGGGCTCCTACAATGAGCAGTTCTTC. Its translation: CASSFWRGSYNEQFF.

This chain joins TRBV27 and TRBJ1-5; perhaps TRBD1 as D (5 bases). Germline CDR1 is MNHEY and CDR2 is SMNVEV (reference sequence). CDR3 size: 13 residues. V was cut by 2 bases and J by 5 bases, with 7 bases left in between. This CDR3 reads CASSLGRDQPQHF. CDR3 DNA: TGTGCCAGCAGTTTAGGCAGGGATCAGCCCCAGCATTTT.

The rearrangement joins TRBV19 to TRBJ2-7, with 11 bases identical to TRBD2. This CDR3 is 14 amino acids long. In germline, CDR1 is LNHDA, CDR2 SQIVND (reference sequence). Trimming cost V 4 bases and J 5 bases; bases outside gene matches: 4. CDR3 DNA: TGTGCCAGTAGTACAACTAGCGGGAGTAACGAGCAGTACTTC. It translates to CASSTTSGSNEQYF.

This chain joins TRBV4-3 and TRBJ1-4; D is unresolved. Trimming removed 0 bases from V and 5 bases from J, with 7 bases in between. The CDR3 totals 14 residues. The germline V gene has CDR1 LGHNA and CDR2 YSLEER. The CDR3, as DNA: TGCGCCAGCAGCCAAGATCCCGAGAATGAAAAACTGTTTTTT. This translates into CASSQDPENEKLFF.

The rearrangement uses TRBV28 and TRBJ2-2; D unclear. Deletions cut 7 bases from V and 4 bases from J, with 16 bases between. Germline CDR1 MDHEN, CDR2 SYDVKM. This CDR3 has 15 amino acids. The CDR3 reads CASNEHSATTGELFF. In nucleotides, the CDR3 is TGTGCCAGCAACGAGCACAGTGCGACCACCGGGGAGCTGTTTTTT.

This clone came up once. The genes are TRBV2 and TRBJ2-2; D possibly corresponds to TRBD2 (6 bases). The CDR3 contains 14 residues. The germline V and J ends were trimmed by 5 bases and 7 bases, with 14 bases remaining between them. Germline V gene sequence: CDR1 SNHLY, CDR2 FYNNEI. The chain's CDR3 is CASSSLAEGGELFF. The CDR3, as DNA: TGTGCCAGCAGTTCCTTAGCGGAAGGCGGGGAGCTGTTTTTT.

This chain uses TRBV2 with TRBJ1-4, with 7 nucleotides matching TRBD1. The CDR3 has 14 residues. CDR1 and CDR2 from the germline V gene are SNHLY and FYNNEI. Germline trimming cut 4 bases from V and 8 bases from J; bases unmatched to any gene: 7. CDR3 in DNA: TGTGCCAGCAGTGCACAGGGGATATTCGAAAAACTGTTTTTT. This encodes CASSAQGIFEKLFF.

The V and J genes are TRBV27 and TRBJ2-7; tentatively, D is TRBD2 (6 bases). Germline V lookup: CDR1 MNHEY, CDR2 SMNVEV (reference sequence). CDR3 length: 15 amino acids. V dropped 0 bases and J dropped 3 bases, with 12 bases sitting between them. The CDR3 loop is CASSLSFSGGYEQYF. The CDR3 bases are TGTGCCAGCAGTTTATCGTTTTCCGGGGGCTACGAGCAGTACTTC.

The chain employs TRBV29-1 and TRBJ2-7, with D tentatively TRBD2 (7 bases). V shed 4 bases and J shed 6 bases, with 13 bases lying between them. The V gene's germline CDR1 is SQVTM and CDR2 ANQGSEA. The CDR3 extends over 12 amino acids. CDR3 in DNA: TGCAGCGTTGTCAGGGGCGGGAGCGAGCAGTACTTC. Translating gives CSVVRGGSEQYF.

This chain connects TRBV16 to TRBJ1-4, with TRBD1 matching over 8 bases. Per the germline V gene, CDR1 is KGHSY and CDR2 is FQNENV. The CDR3 extends over 15 amino acids. V shed 5 bases, J shed 6 bases, and the junction held 8 bases outside the gene matches. CDR3 nucleotide sequence: TGTGCCAGCAGCGCAAACAGGGGGGATGATGAAAAACTGTTTTTT. This translates into CASSANRGDDEKLFF. The full variable domain, in which reference TRBV16 and TRBJ1-4 provide the parts outside the CDR3, is GEEVAQTPKHLVRGEGQKAKLYCAPIKGHSYVFWYQQVLKNEFKFLISFQNENVFDETGMPKERFSAKCLPNSPCSLEIQATKLEDSAVYFCASSANRGDDEKLFFGSGTQLSVL.

The rearrangement links TRBV6-1 to TRBJ2-7, with 7 bases matching TRBD2. The germline gives CDR1 MNHNS, CDR2 SASEGT. V lost 6 bases to trimming and J lost 1 base; unmatched junction nucleotides: 9. This CDR3 has 15 amino acids. The CDR3 bases are TGTGCCAGCAGCGTAGGACTAGTCGTTTCCTACGAGCAGTACTTC. Its translation: CASSVGLVVSYEQYF.

The rearrangement joins TRBV15 to TRBJ1-5, with D unresolved. Looked up from germline, CDR1 is LNHNV and CDR2 is YYDKDF (reference sequence). The V end was cut by 0 bases, the J end by 2 bases, with 11 bases between. This CDR3 spans 16 amino acids. CDR3 bases: TGTGCCACCAGCAGAGACGGGGAAAGAGGCAATCAGCCCCAGCATTTT. It codes for CATSRDGERGNQPQHF.

The chain combines TRBV2 with TRBJ1-2, with no clear D. The germline V and J ends were trimmed by 0 bases and 7 bases, with 9 bases remaining between them. This CDR3 has 13 amino acids. From germline, CDR1 is SNHLY and CDR2 FYNNEI. The CDR3 sequence is CASSEARSGGYTF. CDR3 sequence (DNA): TGTGCCAGCAGTGAAGCACGGTCCGGTGGCTACACCTTC.

This sequence joins TRBV6-5 and TRBJ2-1, with D perhaps matching TRBD1 (5 bases). CDR3 length: 12 residues. CDR1 and CDR2 (germline): MNHEY, SVGAGI. The V gene lost 6 bases and the J gene lost 4 bases, with 7 bases spanning the gap. The CDR3 DNA reads as TGTGCCAGCAGCCGACAGTACAATGAGCAGTTCTTC. Its translation is CASSRQYNEQFF.

This rearrangement joins TRBV5-4 to TRBJ1-2, with 8 bases identical to TRBD1. Germline CDR1 is SGHNT and CDR2 is YYREEE (reference sequence). The CDR3 length is 14 residues. The V segment lost 4 bases and the J segment 8 bases; nucleotides outside the gene matches: 10. DNA for the CDR3: TGTGCCAGCAGCACGAAACAGGGGGGAGGGGGCTACACCTTC. Its translation: CASSTKQGGGGYTF. Full variable domain (outside the CDR3, taken from reference TRBV5-4 and TRBJ1-2): ETGVTQSPTHLIKTRGQQVTLRCSSQSGHNTVSWYQQALGQGPQFIFQYYREEENGRGNFPPRFSGLQFPNYSSELNVNALELDDSALYLCASSTKQGGGGYTFGSGTRLTVV.